This TCR beta chain was found in a study of blood T cell repertoires in COVID-19. Overall study context: Sites in the United States, Italy and Spain provided acute and convalescent COVID-19 samples.

Participants were aged roughly 18 to 90 years, lived in some 23 US areas, and enrolled virtually. The junction had 4 bases not matched to a gene; V was cut back by 5 bases and J by 8 bases. From germline, CDR1 is MNHEY and CDR2 SVGEGT. This CDR3 is 12 amino acids long. Clones were read by immunoSEQ multiplex PCR, and TCRdb kept only the in-frame ones, dropping some. The data hold under 200,000 clones, with 82% observed a single time. This clonotype was sampled from a woman aged 55-75 years with acute COVID-19. J is TRBJ1-1 and V is TRBV6-2 or TRBV6-3, with 8 bases that match TRBD1. Sequenced sample: PBMCs or T cells enriched from blood (not recorded which). CDR3: CASSGQGFEAFF. The CDR3 DNA is TGTGCCAGCAGTGGACAGGGTTTCGAAGCTTTCTTT.